This TCR beta chain was captured in a study of CD8+ T cells in alopecia areata. Extracted RNA was reverse transcribed, and the resulting cDNA served as sequencing template. Clones were read by immunoSEQ multiplex PCR, and TCRdb kept only the in-frame ones, dropping some. Among 150,000 to 200,000 clones, around three fifths were seen once, and the ten largest hold about 15%. V gave up 4 bases and J gave up 3 bases; unmatched junction bases: 4. Germline V CDR1 and CDR2: MNHEY, SVGAGI. The CDR3 length is 14 residues. The clonotype comes from a human donor with alopecia areata. This specimen was CD4+ T cells sorted from blood, taken at week 0. The V and J genes are TRBV6-5 and TRBJ2-5; TRBD1 agrees at 8 bases. As DNA, the CDR3 is TGTGCCAGCAGTTGGACAGGGCGGGAAGAGACCCAGTACTTC. It codes for CASSWTGREETQYF.